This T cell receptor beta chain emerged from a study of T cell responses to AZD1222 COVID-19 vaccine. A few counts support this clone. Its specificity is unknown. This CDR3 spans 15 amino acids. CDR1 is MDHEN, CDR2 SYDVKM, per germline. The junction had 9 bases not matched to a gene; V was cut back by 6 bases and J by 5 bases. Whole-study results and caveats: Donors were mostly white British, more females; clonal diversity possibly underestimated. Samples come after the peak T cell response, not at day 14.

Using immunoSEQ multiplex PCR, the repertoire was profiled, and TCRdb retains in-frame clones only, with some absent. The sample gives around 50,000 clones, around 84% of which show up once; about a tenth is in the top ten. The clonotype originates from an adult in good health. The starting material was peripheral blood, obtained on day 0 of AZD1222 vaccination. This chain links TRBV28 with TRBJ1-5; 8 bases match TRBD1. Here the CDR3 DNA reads TGTGCCAGCAGACGTACAGGGGGTACGGATCAGCCCCAGCATTTT. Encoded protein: CASRRTGGTDQPQHF.